Listed below are T cell receptor beta chains from one sample, sequenced in a study of blood T cell repertoires in COVID-19. The data were produced by immunoSEQ multiplex PCR, yet TCRdb's version contains in-frame clones alone and is incomplete. The table shows around 250,000 clones, with 80% to 90% occurring only once. Material: peripheral blood. All receptors come from a woman aged 70-85 years with COVID-19, enrolled during active disease. Each CDR3 is given with its conserved first and last residue. The order of the fields is V gene, clone size, D gene, J gene, CDR3 protein, CDR3 DNA. A D gene is named only where the DNA matches it firmly. For some rows the clone size is stated as once, few or many, or as a class when expanded; others skip it.

V gene: TRBV27; clone size: NA; D gene: NA; J gene: TRBJ2-7; CDR3 protein: CASRQSHEQYF; CDR3 DNA: TGTGCCAGCAGACAGTCCCACGAGCAGTACTTC
V gene: TRBV7-7; clone size: NA; D gene: NA; J gene: TRBJ2-3; CDR3 protein: CASSLGGRAADTQYF; CDR3 DNA: TGTGCTAGCAGCTTAGGGGGGAGGGCCGCAGATACGCAGTATTTT
V gene: TRBV29-1; clone size: NA; D gene: TRBD2; J gene: TRBJ2-1; CDR3 protein: CSVVPEGTSDPSSYNEQFF; CDR3 DNA: TGCAGCGTTGTTCCCGAGGGGACTAGCGATCCGAGCTCCTACAATGAGCAGTTCTTC
V gene: TRBV19; clone size: NA; D gene: NA; J gene: TRBJ2-5; CDR3 protein: CASSIAARGQETQYF; CDR3 DNA: TGTGCCAGTAGTATAGCAGCTCGGGGCCAAGAGACCCAGTACTTC
V gene: TRBV28; clone size: NA; D gene: NA; J gene: TRBJ2-7; CDR3 protein: CASSTRAQGMDEQYF; CDR3 DNA: TGTGCCAGCAGTACCCGGGCCCAGGGCATGGACGAGCAGTACTTC
V gene: TRBV7-9; clone size: NA; D gene: NA; J gene: TRBJ2-3; CDR3 protein: CASSLMSTTDTQYF; CDR3 DNA: TGTGCCAGCAGCTTAATGAGTACCACAGATACGCAGTATTTT
V gene: TRBV6-5; clone size: NA; D gene: NA; J gene: TRBJ1-1; CDR3 protein: CASSSARQNTEAFF; CDR3 DNA: TGTGCCAGCAGTTCCGCGCGACAGAACACTGAAGCTTTCTTT
V gene: TRBV6-4; clone size: NA; D gene: TRBD1; J gene: TRBJ2-3; CDR3 protein: CATRVGQNFATQYF; CDR3 DNA: TGTGCCACCCGAGTGGGACAGAATTTCGCTACGCAGTATTTT
V gene: TRBV1; clone size: NA; D gene: NA; J gene: TRBJ2-7; CDR3 protein: CTSSFALAGVYEQYF; CDR3 DNA: TGCACCAGCAGCTTTGCACTAGCGGGAGTCTACGAGCAGTACTTC
V gene: TRBV24-1; clone size: once; D gene: NA; J gene: TRBJ1-2; CDR3 protein: CATSAANYGYTF; CDR3 DNA: TGTGCCACCAGTGCTGCTAACTATGGCTACACCTTC
V gene: TRBV11-2; clone size: NA; D gene: TRBD1; J gene: TRBJ2-7; CDR3 protein: CASSLGGQGESEQYF; CDR3 DNA: TGTGCCAGCAGCTTAGGGGGACAGGGTGAAAGCGAGCAGTACTTC
V gene: TRBV30; clone size: NA; D gene: TRBD1; J gene: TRBJ2-5; CDR3 protein: CAWSGQGQETQYF; CDR3 DNA: TGTGCCTGGAGTGGACAGGGTCAAGAGACCCAGTACTTC
V gene: TRBV12-2; clone size: NA; D gene: NA; J gene: TRBJ1-1; CDR3 protein: CASRLVVFQTVHTEAFF; CDR3 DNA: TGTGCAAGTCGCTTAGTGGTGTTCCAAACTGTGCACACTGAAGCTTTCTTT
V gene: TRBV6-2/TRBV6-3; clone size: NA; D gene: TRBD2; J gene: TRBJ2-2; CDR3 protein: CASSSRGSGRKTGELFF; CDR3 DNA: TGTGCCAGCAGTTCCCGGGGTAGCGGGAGGAAAACCGGGGAGCTGTTTTTT
V gene: TRBV7-8; clone size: NA; D gene: TRBD2; J gene: TRBJ2-7; CDR3 protein: CASNWAGGPYEQYF; CDR3 DNA: TGTGCCAGCAATTGGGCGGGAGGGCCTTACGAGCAGTACTTC
V gene: TRBV7-3; clone size: NA; D gene: NA; J gene: TRBJ2-3; CDR3 protein: CASSLVAGGGTDTQYF; CDR3 DNA: TGTGCCAGCAGCTTAGTAGCTGGGGGCGGCACAGATACGCAGTATTTT
V gene: TRBV7-3; clone size: once; D gene: TRBD2; J gene: TRBJ2-1; CDR3 protein: CASSPSGRANEQFF; CDR3 DNA: TGTGCCAGCAGTCCTAGCGGGAGGGCCAATGAGCAGTTCTTC
V gene: TRBV5-6; clone size: NA; D gene: NA; J gene: TRBJ2-7; CDR3 protein: CASSRGIYEQYF; CDR3 DNA: TGTGCCAGCAGCAGGGGCATCTACGAGCAGTACTTC
V gene: TRBV19; clone size: NA; D gene: TRBD1; J gene: TRBJ2-7; CDR3 protein: CASSFGQGAYLEQYF; CDR3 DNA: TGTGCCAGTAGTTTTGGACAGGGGGCGTATTTGGAGCAGTACTTC
V gene: TRBV19; clone size: NA; D gene: TRBD1; J gene: TRBJ1-5; CDR3 protein: CASRPGTGRNQPQHF; CDR3 DNA: TGTGCCAGTAGGCCCGGGACAGGGCGGAATCAGCCCCAGCATTTT
V gene: TRBV5-1; clone size: NA; D gene: TRBD2; J gene: TRBJ2-1; CDR3 protein: CASSPRVTSASSYNEQFF; CDR3 DNA: TGCGCCAGCAGCCCCAGGGTCACTAGCGCAAGCTCCTACAATGAGCAGTTCTTC
V gene: TRBV5-5; clone size: NA; D gene: TRBD1; J gene: TRBJ1-1; CDR3 protein: CASSLDGQGAPYTEAFF; CDR3 DNA: TGTGCCAGCAGCTTGGACGGACAGGGGGCGCCGTACACTGAAGCTTTCTTT
V gene: TRBV11-2; clone size: NA; D gene: NA; J gene: TRBJ1-5; CDR3 protein: CASSLEGDSNQPQHF; CDR3 DNA: TGTGCCAGCAGCTTAGAAGGAGATAGCAATCAGCCCCAGCATTTT
V gene: TRBV24-1; clone size: NA; D gene: NA; J gene: TRBJ1-4; CDR3 protein: CATSDAGSNSNEKLFF; CDR3 DNA: TGTGCCACCAGTGACGCGGGTAGTAATTCCAATGAAAAACTGTTTTTT
V gene: TRBV2; clone size: NA; D gene: TRBD2; J gene: TRBJ2-1; CDR3 protein: CARGLADNEQFF; CDR3 DNA: TGTGCCAGGGGACTAGCGGACAATGAGCAGTTCTTC
V gene: TRBV5-1; clone size: once; D gene: NA; J gene: TRBJ1-6; CDR3 protein: CASSLKLGSPLHF; CDR3 DNA: TGCGCCAGCAGCCTAAAGCTAGGTTCACCCCTCCACTTT
V gene: TRBV10-3; clone size: NA; D gene: NA; J gene: TRBJ1-3; CDR3 protein: CAISESEVKLGNTIYF; CDR3 DNA: TGTGCCATCAGTGAGTCTGAGGTCAAGTTAGGAAACACCATATATTTT
V gene: TRBV5-1; clone size: NA; D gene: NA; J gene: TRBJ2-5; CDR3 protein: CASRSGAQETQYF; CDR3 DNA: TGCGCCAGCAGATCGGGTGCCCAAGAGACCCAGTACTTC
V gene: TRBV3-1/TRBV3-2; clone size: few; D gene: NA; J gene: TRBJ1-5; CDR3 protein: CASSQESGGQPQHF; CDR3 DNA: TGTGCCAGCAGCCAAGAATCGGGGGGTCAGCCCCAGCATTTT
V gene: TRBV12-3/TRBV12-4; clone size: NA; D gene: NA; J gene: TRBJ2-2; CDR3 protein: CASAGTGELFF; CDR3 DNA: TGTGCCAGCGCGGGTACCGGGGAGCTGTTTTTT
V gene: TRBV5-4; clone size: NA; D gene: NA; J gene: TRBJ2-5; CDR3 protein: CASSTMRGSQETQYF; CDR3 DNA: TGTGCCAGCAGCACCATGCGGGGCTCCCAAGAGACCCAGTACTTC
V gene: TRBV2; clone size: NA; D gene: TRBD2; J gene: TRBJ2-7; CDR3 protein: CASRTTSDSYEQYF; CDR3 DNA: TGTGCCAGCAGAACGACTAGCGACTCCTACGAGCAGTACTTC
V gene: TRBV23-1; clone size: once; D gene: NA; J gene: TRBJ1-2; CDR3 protein: CASSQLNREAVNYGYTF; CDR3 DNA: TGCGCCAGCAGTCAATTGAACAGGGAAGCAGTAAACTATGGCTACACCTTC
V gene: TRBV5-8; clone size: NA; D gene: TRBD1; J gene: TRBJ1-1; CDR3 protein: CASSFIGTGGGEAFF; CDR3 DNA: TGTGCCAGCAGCTTCATTGGGACAGGCGGAGGTGAAGCTTTCTTT
V gene: TRBV5-1; clone size: NA; D gene: TRBD2; J gene: TRBJ2-3; CDR3 protein: CASSFGGKVDTQYF; CDR3 DNA: TGCGCCAGCAGCTTCGGGGGGAAGGTTGATACGCAGTATTTT
V gene: TRBV20-1; clone size: NA; D gene: NA; J gene: TRBJ2-7; CDR3 protein: CSASVTDYEQYF; CDR3 DNA: TGCAGTGCTAGTGTGACAGACTACGAGCAGTACTTC
V gene: TRBV6-5; clone size: NA; D gene: NA; J gene: TRBJ1-1; CDR3 protein: CASILPATGNTEAFF; CDR3 DNA: TGTGCCAGCATATTACCCGCGACGGGGAACACTGAAGCTTTCTTT
V gene: TRBV5-1; clone size: NA; D gene: NA; J gene: TRBJ2-7; CDR3 protein: CASSFDSTIYEQYF; CDR3 DNA: TGCGCCAGCAGCTTCGACAGCACAATTTACGAGCAGTACTTC
V gene: TRBV29-1; clone size: NA; D gene: NA; J gene: TRBJ1-2; CDR3 protein: CSTEAGNYGYTF; CDR3 DNA: TGCAGCACCGAGGCGGGAAACTATGGCTACACCTTC
V gene: TRBV27; clone size: NA; D gene: TRBD2; J gene: TRBJ2-3; CDR3 protein: CASSLRLAGGRDTQYF; CDR3 DNA: TGTGCCAGCAGTTTAAGGCTAGCGGGAGGGCGGGATACGCAGTATTTT